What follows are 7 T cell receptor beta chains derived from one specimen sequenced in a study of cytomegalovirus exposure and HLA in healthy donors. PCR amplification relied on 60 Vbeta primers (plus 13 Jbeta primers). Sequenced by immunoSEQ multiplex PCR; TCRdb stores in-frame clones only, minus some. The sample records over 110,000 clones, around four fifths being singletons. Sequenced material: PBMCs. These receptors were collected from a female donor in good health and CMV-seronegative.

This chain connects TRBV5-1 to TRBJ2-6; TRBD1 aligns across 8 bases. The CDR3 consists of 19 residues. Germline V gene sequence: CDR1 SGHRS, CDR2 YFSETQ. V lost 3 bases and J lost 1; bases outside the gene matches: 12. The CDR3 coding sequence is TGCGCCAGCAGCTATATTTCGGGACAGGCAGTTTCTGGGGCCAACGTCCTGACTTTC. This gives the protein CASSYISGQAVSGANVLTF.

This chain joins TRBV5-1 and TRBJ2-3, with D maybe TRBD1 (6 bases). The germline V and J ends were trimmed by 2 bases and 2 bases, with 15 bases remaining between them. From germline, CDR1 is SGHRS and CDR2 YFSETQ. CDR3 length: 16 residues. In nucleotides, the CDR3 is TGCGCCAGCAGCTTACAGGGCCCTGCCGTCACAGATACGCAGTATTTT. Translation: CASSLQGPAVTDTQYF.

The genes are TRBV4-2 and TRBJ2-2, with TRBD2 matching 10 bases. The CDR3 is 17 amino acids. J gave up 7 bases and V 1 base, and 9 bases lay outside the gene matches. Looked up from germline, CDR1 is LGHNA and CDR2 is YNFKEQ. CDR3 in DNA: TGTGCCAGCAGCCAAGTTTCTAGCGGGAGTTTGAACGGGGAGCTGTTTTTT. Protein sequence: CASSQVSSGSLNGELFF.

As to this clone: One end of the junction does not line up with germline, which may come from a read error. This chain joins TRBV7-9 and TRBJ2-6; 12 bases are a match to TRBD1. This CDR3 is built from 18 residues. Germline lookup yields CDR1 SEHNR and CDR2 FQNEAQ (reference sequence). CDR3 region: CSSSPGTGGTSGANVLTF. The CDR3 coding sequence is TGTTCCAGCAGCCCAGGGACAGGGGGCACTTCTGGGGCCAACGTCCTGACTTTC.

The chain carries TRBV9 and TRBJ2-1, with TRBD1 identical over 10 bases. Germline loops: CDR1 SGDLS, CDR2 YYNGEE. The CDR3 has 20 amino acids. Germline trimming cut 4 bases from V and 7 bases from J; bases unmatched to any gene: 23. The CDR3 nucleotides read TGTGCCAGCAGCCTCACGCCGGGACAGGGGATGGGGGGCGGGAAAAATGAGCAGTTCTTC. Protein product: CASSLTPGQGMGGGKNEQFF. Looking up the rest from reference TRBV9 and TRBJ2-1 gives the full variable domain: DSGVTQTPKHLITATGQRVTLRCSPRSGDLSVYWYQQSLDQGLQFLIQYYNGEERAKGNILERFSAQQFPDLHSELNLSSLELGDSALYFCASSLTPGQGMGGGKNEQFFGPGTRLTVL.

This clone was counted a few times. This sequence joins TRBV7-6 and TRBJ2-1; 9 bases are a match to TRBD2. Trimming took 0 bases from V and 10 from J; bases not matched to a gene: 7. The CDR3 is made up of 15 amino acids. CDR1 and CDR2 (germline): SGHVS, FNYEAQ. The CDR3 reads CASSLAAGGPFEQFF. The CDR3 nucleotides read TGTGCCAGCAGCTTAGCGGCGGGAGGGCCGTTCGAGCAGTTCTTC.

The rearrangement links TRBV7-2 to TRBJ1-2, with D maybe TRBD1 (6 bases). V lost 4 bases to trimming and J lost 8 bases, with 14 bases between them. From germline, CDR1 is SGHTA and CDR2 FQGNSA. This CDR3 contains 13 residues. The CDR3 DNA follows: TGTGCCAGCAGCTCCCGGACAGCCCCAGGCTACACCTTC. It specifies CASSSRTAPGYTF.